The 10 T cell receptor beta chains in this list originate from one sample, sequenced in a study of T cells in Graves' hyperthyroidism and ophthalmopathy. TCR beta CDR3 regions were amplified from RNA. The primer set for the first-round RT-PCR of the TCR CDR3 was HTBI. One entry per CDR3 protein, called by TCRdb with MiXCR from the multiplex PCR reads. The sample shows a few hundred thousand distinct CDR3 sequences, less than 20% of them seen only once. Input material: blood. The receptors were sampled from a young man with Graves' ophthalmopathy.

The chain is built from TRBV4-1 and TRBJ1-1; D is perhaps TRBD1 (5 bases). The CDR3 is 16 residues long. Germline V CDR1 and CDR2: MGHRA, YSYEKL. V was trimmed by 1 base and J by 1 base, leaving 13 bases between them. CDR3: CASSQGLLRGNTEAFF. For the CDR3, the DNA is TGCGCCAGCAGCCAAGGTCTCCTGAGGGGGAACACTGAAGCTTTCTTT.

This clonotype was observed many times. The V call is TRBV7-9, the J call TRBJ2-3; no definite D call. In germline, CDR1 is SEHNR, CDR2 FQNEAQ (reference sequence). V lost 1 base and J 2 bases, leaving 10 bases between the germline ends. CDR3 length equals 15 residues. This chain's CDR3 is CASSLVAIYTDTQYF. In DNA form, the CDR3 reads TGTGCCAGCAGCTTAGTAGCCATATACACAGATACGCAGTATTTT.

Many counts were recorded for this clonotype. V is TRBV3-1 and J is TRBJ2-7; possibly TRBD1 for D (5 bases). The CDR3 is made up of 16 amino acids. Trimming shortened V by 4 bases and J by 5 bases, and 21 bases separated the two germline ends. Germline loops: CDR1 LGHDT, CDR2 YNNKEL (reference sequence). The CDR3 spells CASSPTPGLVSHEQYF. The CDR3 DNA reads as TGTGCCAGCAGCCCCACCCCAGGGCTGGTCTCGCACGAGCAGTACTTC.

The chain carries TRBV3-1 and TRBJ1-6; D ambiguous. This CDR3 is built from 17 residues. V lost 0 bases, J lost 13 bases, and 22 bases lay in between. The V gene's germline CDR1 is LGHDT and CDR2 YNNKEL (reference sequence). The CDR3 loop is CASSQDPGSSLDDPLHF. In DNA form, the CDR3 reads TGTGCCAGCAGCCAAGATCCCGGATCGTCTTTGGATGACCCCCTCCACTTT. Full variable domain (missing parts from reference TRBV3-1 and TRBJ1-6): DTAVSQTPKYLVTQMGNDKSIKCEQNLGHDTMYWYKQDSKKFLKIMFSYNNKELIINETVPNRFSPKSPDKAHLNLHINSLELGDSAVYFCASSQDPGSSLDDPLHFGNGTRLTVT.

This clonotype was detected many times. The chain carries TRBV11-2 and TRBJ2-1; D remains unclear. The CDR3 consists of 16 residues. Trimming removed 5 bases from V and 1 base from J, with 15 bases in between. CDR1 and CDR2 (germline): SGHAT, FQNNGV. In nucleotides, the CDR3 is TGTGCCAGCAGCCGCGCTCACAGCGTTTCCTACAATGAGCAGTTCTTC. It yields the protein CASSRAHSVSYNEQFF.

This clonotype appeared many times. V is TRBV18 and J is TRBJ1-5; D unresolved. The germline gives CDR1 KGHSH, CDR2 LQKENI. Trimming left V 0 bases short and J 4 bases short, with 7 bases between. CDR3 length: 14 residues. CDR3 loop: CASSPPSRNQPQHF. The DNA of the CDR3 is TGTGCCAGCTCACCACCGAGTAGGAATCAGCCCCAGCATTTT.

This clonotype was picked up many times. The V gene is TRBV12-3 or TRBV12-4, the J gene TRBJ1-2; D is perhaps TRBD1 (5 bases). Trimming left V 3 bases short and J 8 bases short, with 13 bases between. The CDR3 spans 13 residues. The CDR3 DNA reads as TGTGCCAGCAGTTTGGGGGATGGGAAGGGCTACACCTTC. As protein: CASSLGDGKGYTF.

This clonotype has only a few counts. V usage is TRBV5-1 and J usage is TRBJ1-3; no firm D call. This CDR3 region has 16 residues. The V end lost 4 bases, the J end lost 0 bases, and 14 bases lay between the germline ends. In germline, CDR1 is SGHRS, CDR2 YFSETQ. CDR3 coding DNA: TGCGCCAGCAGCCAAGGAGCCGAAGTCTCTGGAAACACCATATATTTT. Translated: CASSQGAEVSGNTIYF. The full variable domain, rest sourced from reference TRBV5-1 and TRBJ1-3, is KAGVTQTPRYLIKTRGQQVTLSCSPISGHRSVSWYQQTPGQGLQFLFEYFSETQRNKGNFPGRFSGRQFSNSRSEMNVSTLELGDSALYLCASSQGAEVSGNTIYFGEGSWLTVV.

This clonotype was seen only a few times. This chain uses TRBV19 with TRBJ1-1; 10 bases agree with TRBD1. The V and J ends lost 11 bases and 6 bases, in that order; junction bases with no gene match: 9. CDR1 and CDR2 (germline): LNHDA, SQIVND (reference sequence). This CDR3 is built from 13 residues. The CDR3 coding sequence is TGTGCCGTTCGATTCGGGACAGGGGCTGAAGCTTTCTTT. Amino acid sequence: CAVRFGTGAEAFF.

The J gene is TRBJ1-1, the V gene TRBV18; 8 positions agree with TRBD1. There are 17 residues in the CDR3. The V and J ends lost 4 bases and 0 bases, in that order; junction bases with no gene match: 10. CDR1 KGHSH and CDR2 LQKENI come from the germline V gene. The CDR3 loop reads CASSHPRTGSMNTEAFF. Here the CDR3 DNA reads TGTGCCAGCTCACACCCCCGGACAGGGAGCATGAACACTGAAGCTTTCTTT.